This T cell receptor (beta chain) appears in the sequencing data of a study of T cell changes during pregnancy in multiple sclerosis. Trimming took 4 bases from V and 4 from J, leaving 5 bases between them. Germline-derived CDR1 and CDR2 are KGHSH and LQKENI. This CDR3 comprises 12 residues. Here immunoSEQ multiplex PCR was the method, and the copy in TCRdb shows in-frame clones only, minus some. Of tens of thousands of clones listed, around 92% are singletons. The gene calls are TRBV18 and TRBJ1-3; D is uncertain. This TCR derives from a female donor with multiple sclerosis, enrolled in a pregnancy study. Sequences were derived from CD4+ T cells from peripheral blood mononuclear cells, sampled in the third trimester of pregnancy. CDR3 amino acids: CASSLAGNTIYF. CDR3 in DNA: TGTGCCAGCTCACTAGCGGGAAACACCATATATTTT.